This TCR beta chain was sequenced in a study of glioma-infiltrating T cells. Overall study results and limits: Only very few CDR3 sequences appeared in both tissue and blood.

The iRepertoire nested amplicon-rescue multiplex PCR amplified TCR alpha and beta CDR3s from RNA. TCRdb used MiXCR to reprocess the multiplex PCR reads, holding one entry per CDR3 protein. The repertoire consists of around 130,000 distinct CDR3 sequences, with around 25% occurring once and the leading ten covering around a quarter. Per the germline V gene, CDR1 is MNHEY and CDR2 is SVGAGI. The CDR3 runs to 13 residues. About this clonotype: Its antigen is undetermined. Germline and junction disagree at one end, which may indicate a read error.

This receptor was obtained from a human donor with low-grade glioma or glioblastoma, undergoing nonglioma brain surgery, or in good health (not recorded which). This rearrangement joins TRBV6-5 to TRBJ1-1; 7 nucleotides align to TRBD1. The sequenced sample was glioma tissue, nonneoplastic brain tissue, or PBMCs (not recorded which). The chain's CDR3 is CASSCEGGTGAFF. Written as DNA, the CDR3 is TGTGCCAGCAGTTGCGAAGGGGGCACTGGAGCTTTCTTT.